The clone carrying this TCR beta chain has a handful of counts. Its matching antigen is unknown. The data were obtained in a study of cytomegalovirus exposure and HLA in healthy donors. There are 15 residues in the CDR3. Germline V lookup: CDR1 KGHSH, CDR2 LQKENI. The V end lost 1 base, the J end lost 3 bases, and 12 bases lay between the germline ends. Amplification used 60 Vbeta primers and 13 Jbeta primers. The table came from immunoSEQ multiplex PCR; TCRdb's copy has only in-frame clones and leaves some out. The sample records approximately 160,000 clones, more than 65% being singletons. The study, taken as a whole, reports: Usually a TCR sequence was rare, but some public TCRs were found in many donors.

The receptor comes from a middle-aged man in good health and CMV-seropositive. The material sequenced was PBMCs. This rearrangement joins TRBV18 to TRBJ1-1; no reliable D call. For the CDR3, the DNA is TGTGCCAGCTCACCACGCCTAGATGTGTACACTGAAGCTTTCTTT. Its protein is CASSPRLDVYTEAFF.